Listed below are T cell receptor beta chains from one sample, sequenced in a study of blood T cell repertoires in COVID-19. The table came from immunoSEQ multiplex PCR; TCRdb's copy has only in-frame clones and leaves some out. Of about 300,000 clones detected, under 90% appear once; the ten largest clones hold about 10%. The source material was PBMCs or T cells enriched from blood (not recorded which). The receptors were gathered from a woman younger than 30 who had recovered from COVID-19. Each CDR3 is given with its conserved first and last residue. The order of the fields is V gene, D gene, clone size, J gene, CDR3 protein, CDR3 DNA. A D gene is named only where the DNA matches it firmly. Not every row has a clone size; where given, it reads once, few, many or a size class.

TRBV3-1/TRBV3-2	NA	NA	TRBJ2-2	CASSHTIAGTGELFF	TGTGCCAGCAGCCATACCATCGCGGGGACCGGGGAGCTGTTTTTT
TRBV19	TRBD1	NA	TRBJ1-1	CAGSIRPGQGGRKAFF	TGTGCCGGTAGTATTAGGCCCGGACAGGGAGGGCGGAAAGCTTTCTTT
TRBV6-5	TRBD2	NA	TRBJ2-1	CASSLLAGVNNEQFF	TGTGCCAGCAGTTTACTAGCGGGGGTAAACAATGAGCAGTTCTTC
TRBV7-2	TRBD2	few	TRBJ2-5	CASSSQRGGLETQYF	TGTGCCAGCAGCTCCCAGCGGGGGGGCCTGGAGACCCAGTACTTC
TRBV7-9	TRBD1	NA	TRBJ2-7	CASRGTGGPHEQYF	TGTGCCAGCAGAGGGACAGGGGGCCCGCACGAGCAGTACTTC
TRBV2	TRBD2	NA	TRBJ2-5	CASRGLGQETQYF	TGTGCCAGCAGGGGACTAGGCCAAGAGACCCAGTACTTC
TRBV29-1	NA	NA	TRBJ2-2	CSVGQNTGELFF	TGCAGCGTTGGGCAGAACACCGGGGAGCTGTTTTTT
TRBV19	TRBD1	NA	TRBJ2-5	CASSSSGTGSETQYF	TGTGCCAGTAGTTCCTCGGGGACAGGGTCCGAGACCCAGTACTTC
TRBV4-1	TRBD2	NA	TRBJ2-1	CASSQIRTRFYSYNEQFF	TGCGCCAGCAGCCAGATTCGGACTAGATTTTACTCCTACAATGAGCAGTTCTTC
TRBV4-1	NA	NA	TRBJ2-1	CASSQGSVNEQFF	TGCGCCAGCAGCCAAGGGTCAGTCAATGAGCAGTTCTTC
TRBV9	TRBD1	few	TRBJ1-3	CASSSNPTGAGNTIYF	TGTGCCAGCAGCTCTAACCCGACAGGGGCTGGAAACACCATATATTTT
TRBV7-6	NA	NA	TRBJ2-2	CASSFGPGSDTGELFF	TGTGCCAGCAGCTTTGGTCCAGGAAGTGATACCGGGGAGCTGTTTTTT
TRBV11-2	NA	NA	TRBJ2-1	CASSSMDSGFGNEQFF	TGTGCCAGCAGCTCCATGGACTCTGGGTTTGGGAATGAGCAGTTCTTC
TRBV11-2	TRBD2	NA	TRBJ2-7	CASRMGTSGSYEQYF	TGTGCCAGCAGAATGGGGACTAGCGGGAGCTACGAGCAGTACTTC
TRBV5-5	NA	once	TRBJ2-3	CASSLADGLRSTDTQYF	TGTGCCAGCAGCTTGGCCGACGGACTACGGAGCACAGATACGCAGTATTTT
TRBV10-3	TRBD1	NA	TRBJ1-5	CAISPGQGDQPQHF	TGTGCCATCAGCCCGGGACAGGGTGATCAGCCCCAGCATTTT
TRBV7-9	TRBD1	once	TRBJ1-3	CASSRQGASGNTIYF	TGTGCCAGCAGTCGGCAGGGGGCTTCGGGAAACACCATATATTTT
TRBV3-1/TRBV3-2	NA	NA	TRBJ2-7	CASSLGPSEAYEQYF	TGTGCCAGCAGCCTAGGCCCTAGCGAGGCCTACGAGCAGTACTTC
TRBV7-9	TRBD1	NA	TRBJ1-2	CASSFSTGRFGYTF	TGTGCCAGCAGCTTCTCGACAGGGCGTTTTGGCTACACCTTC
TRBV2	NA	NA	TRBJ1-2	CASSEPRGAGYGYTF	TGTGCCAGCAGTGAGCCCCGGGGGGCAGGCTATGGCTACACCTTC
TRBV6-1	NA	NA	TRBJ1-5	CASSESRQRTLVRFQPQHF	TGTGCCAGCAGTGAATCGAGGCAGCGCACTCTAGTTAGGTTCCAGCCCCAGCATTTT
TRBV13	TRBD2	NA	TRBJ2-3	CASRGSAGGGTDTQYF	TGTGCCAGCAGGGGTTCGGCGGGAGGAGGGACAGATACGCAGTATTTT
TRBV3-1/TRBV3-2	TRBD2	NA	TRBJ2-7	CASSKRDGSYEQYF	TGTGCCAGCAGCAAGCGGGACGGATCCTACGAGCAGTACTTC
TRBV19	NA	NA	TRBJ2-7	CASSTRGPRLEQYF	TGTGCCAGTAGTACTCGCGGCCCACGCCTCGAGCAGTACTTC
TRBV5-6	TRBD1	NA	TRBJ1-4	CASSFPPPGQSTTNEKLFF	TGTGCCAGCAGCTTCCCTCCGCCGGGACAGTCTACAACTAATGAAAAACTGTTTTTT
TRBV28	NA	NA	TRBJ2-7	CASSLGGGGVPYEQYF	TGTGCCAGCTCACTGGGGGGAGGAGGGGTACCCTACGAGCAGTACTTC
TRBV25-1	TRBD1	NA	TRBJ1-1	CASSVNVGQGADTEAFF	TGTGCCAGCAGTGTGAATGTGGGACAGGGGGCGGACACTGAAGCTTTCTTT
TRBV9	NA	NA	TRBJ1-2	CASSAGGAANYGYTF	TGTGCCAGCAGCGCCGGGGGGGCAGCTAACTATGGCTACACCTTC
TRBV4-2	TRBD1	NA	TRBJ1-2	CASSQEGQGAVGYTF	TGTGCCAGCAGCCAAGAGGGCCAGGGGGCAGTTGGCTACACCTTC
TRBV2	TRBD2	NA	TRBJ2-2	CASSRLAGTTGELFF	TGTGCCAGCAGTCGGCTAGCGGGGACGACCGGGGAGCTGTTTTTT
TRBV30	TRBD1	NA	TRBJ1-2	CAWSGTGDYTF	TGTGCCTGGAGTGGGACAGGGGACTACACCTTC
TRBV6-5	NA	few	TRBJ1-6	CASSTPGVPGSPLHF	TGTGCCAGCAGCACTCCTGGGGTACCGGGGTCACCCCTCCACTTT
TRBV2	NA	NA	TRBJ1-5	CASSAGGRQPQHF	TGTGCCAGCAGTGCGGGGGGGCGTCAGCCCCAGCATTTT
TRBV5-1	TRBD2	NA	TRBJ2-1	CASSPGLAGAPSIGQFF	TGCGCCAGCAGCCCGGGACTAGCGGGAGCCCCCTCAATCGGGCAGTTCTTC
TRBV27	NA	NA	TRBJ1-2	CASSSLRSQGDYGYTF	TGTGCCAGCAGTTCCCTCCGAAGCCAAGGAGACTATGGCTACACCTTC
TRBV10-3	NA	NA	TRBJ2-7	CAIMDRLPYEQYF	TGTGCCATCATGGACAGACTACCCTACGAGCAGTACTTC
TRBV5-1	TRBD2	NA	TRBJ2-2	CASSSTSGGKELFF	TGCGCCAGCAGCTCAACTAGCGGGGGCAAGGAGCTGTTTTTT
TRBV10-3	NA	NA	TRBJ1-2	CAISRGYGYTF	TGTGCCATCAGCAGGGGCTATGGCTACACCTTC
TRBV10-3	TRBD2	NA	TRBJ2-4	CAISEIAGGPDIQYF	TGTGCCATCAGTGAAATAGCGGGGGGGCCTGACATTCAGTACTTC
TRBV27	TRBD2	NA	TRBJ2-5	CASSLGAGGSKTQYF	TGTGCCAGCAGCCTTGGGGCGGGAGGGAGTAAGACCCAGTACTTC
TRBV6-4	NA	NA	TRBJ2-3	CASSPWGASTDTQYF	TGTGCCAGCAGCCCGTGGGGAGCTAGCACAGATACGCAGTATTTT
TRBV9	NA	NA	TRBJ1-2	CASSKRTPGNYGYTF	TGTGCCAGCAGCAAGAGGACACCCGGTAACTATGGCTACACCTTC
TRBV30	TRBD1	few	TRBJ2-7	CAWGDRELSYEQYF	TGTGCCTGGGGCGACAGGGAGTTATCCTACGAGCAGTACTTC
TRBV7-9	NA	NA	TRBJ1-1	CASSPHEPRSEAFF	TGTGCCAGCAGCCCGCACGAGCCCCGGTCTGAAGCTTTCTTT
TRBV2	NA	NA	TRBJ1-6	CASVVNQGDSPLHF	TGTGCCAGCGTAGTAAATCAAGGGGATTCACCCCTCCACTTT
TRBV7-3	TRBD1	NA	TRBJ1-6	CASTQGNSPLHF	TGTGCCAGCACACAGGGGAATTCACCCCTCCACTTT
TRBV4-1	NA	once	TRBJ1-2	CASSQEPSVGYGYTF	TGCGCCAGCAGCCAAGAACCCAGCGTGGGCTATGGCTACACCTTC
TRBV5-1	NA	NA	TRBJ1-2	CASSLALRPNYGYTF	TGCGCCAGCAGCTTGGCTCTCAGGCCTAACTATGGCTACACCTTC
TRBV28	NA	NA	TRBJ1-1	CASHLPQGLAFF	TGTGCCAGCCACCTCCCACAGGGTTTGGCTTTCTTT
TRBV19	TRBD1	NA	TRBJ1-4	CASRTGPNEKLFF	TGTGCCAGCCGGACAGGGCCTAATGAAAAACTGTTTTTT
TRBV18	TRBD1	NA	TRBJ1-2	CASSPGTGGSLANYGYTF	TGTGCCAGCTCACCAGGGACAGGAGGTAGTTTGGCTAACTATGGCTACACCTTC
TRBV7-8	NA	NA	TRBJ1-2	CASSLGEPTGFYGYTF	TGTGCCAGCAGCTTAGGCGAGCCGACTGGCTTTTATGGCTACACCTTC